The 17 T cell receptor beta chains listed next were all sequenced from one sample in a study of T cell responses to AZD1222 COVID-19 vaccine. Measured with immunoSEQ multiplex PCR; TCRdb has only the in-frame clones, and not every one. The profile shows 100,000 to 150,000 clones, 90% of them singletons. Sequencing was performed on peripheral blood, taken on day 0 of AZD1222 vaccination. Receptors originate from an adult in good health.

This sequence joins TRBV4-1 and TRBJ2-7, with 7 bases fitting TRBD1. V lost 0 bases and J lost 1; bases outside the gene matches: 0. Germline V CDR1 and CDR2: MGHRA, YSYEKL. The CDR3 spans 14 residues. The CDR3, as DNA: TGCGCCAGCAGCCAAGACAGGGGGTCCTACGAGCAGTACTTC. It translates to CASSQDRGSYEQYF.

This chain links TRBV4-2 with TRBJ1-4; D is unresolved. This CDR3 has 17 amino acids. Per germline, CDR1 LGHNA and CDR2 YNFKEQ. The germline V and J ends were trimmed by 0 bases and 0 bases, with 11 bases remaining between them. As DNA, the CDR3 is TGTGCCAGCAGCCAAGATCCCCACACTACAACTAATGAAAAACTGTTTTTT. Residues: CASSQDPHTTTNEKLFF.

The chain joins TRBV12-5 to TRBJ2-3; either TRBD1 or TRBD2 may supply D (6 bases each). Germline values: CDR1 LGHNT, CDR2 FRNRAP. This CDR3 spans 16 amino acids. V lost 5 bases and J lost 7, with 22 bases in between. CDR3 DNA: TGTGCTAGTGGTATCCCAGGGGCGGGGTTTTCAAATACGCAGTATTTT. This codes for CASGIPGAGFSNTQYF.

V gene TRBV6-1 combines with J gene TRBJ2-1; D unclear. The CDR3 runs to 12 residues. V lost 2 bases and J lost 13, with 12 bases in between. The germline V gene has CDR1 MNHNS and CDR2 SASEGT. CDR3 in DNA: TGTGCCAGCAGTGAAACGTACTCACACCAGTTCTTC. Protein: CASSETYSHQFF.

The J gene is TRBJ1-1, the V gene TRBV19; possibly TRBD1 for D (5 bases). Trimming removed 3 bases from V and 1 base from J, with 12 bases in between. The CDR3 extends over 15 amino acids. Germline V gives CDR1 LNHDA, CDR2 SQIVND (reference sequence). CDR3 sequence: CASSIPLGGNTEAFF. CDR3 nucleotides: TGTGCCAGTAGTATCCCCCTCGGGGGGAACACTGAAGCTTTCTTT.

The chain employs TRBV19 and TRBJ2-6, with a weak D call TRBD1 (6 bases). The CDR3 loop spans 15 amino acids. Germline loops: CDR1 LNHDA, CDR2 SQIVND (reference sequence). V was trimmed by 9 bases and J by 1 base, leaving 13 bases between them. CDR3 in DNA: TGTGCCAGCAGGGGTTTGACATCTGGGGCCAACGTCCTGACTTTC. This codes for CASRGLTSGANVLTF.

The V gene is TRBV18, the J gene TRBJ1-5; 7 bases are shared with TRBD1. Germline V CDR1 and CDR2: KGHSH, LQKENI. The junction had 3 bases not matched to a gene; V was cut back by 3 bases and J by 4 bases. CDR3 length equals 14 residues. CDR3: CASSPRGQNQPQHF. The CDR3 nucleotides read TGTGCCAGCTCACCTCGGGGACAGAATCAGCCCCAGCATTTT.

V usage is TRBV7-9 and J usage is TRBJ1-5; no clear D. This CDR3 region has 18 residues. V was clipped by 1 base and J by 0 bases, with 16 bases between them. Germline lookup yields CDR1 SEHNR and CDR2 FQNEAQ (reference sequence). The CDR3 loop is CASSLEIGRRYSNQPQHF. CDR3 DNA: TGTGCCAGCAGCTTAGAAATAGGACGGAGATATAGCAATCAGCCCCAGCATTTT.

The chain joins TRBV4-1 to TRBJ1-2; TRBD1 is a possible D gene (5 bases). The CDR3 loop spans 17 amino acids. Germline values: CDR1 MGHRA, CDR2 YSYEKL. Trimming cost V 1 base and J 2 bases, with 17 bases left between them. CDR3 in DNA: TGCGCCAGCAGCCAAGTCAACCCTGGGGGTAAGAACTATGGCTACACCTTC. Translating it yields CASSQVNPGGKNYGYTF.

This clone occurred a few times. V and J are TRBV28 and TRBJ2-1, with 8 bases identical to TRBD1. Germline trimming cut 4 bases from V and 2 bases from J; bases unmatched to any gene: 16. Germline V gene lookup returns CDR1 MDHEN and CDR2 SYDVKM. The CDR3 is 19 amino acids. The CDR3 DNA reads TGTGCCAGCAGTTACGGGACAGGTAGCTTAAACTTTACCTACAATGAGCAGTTCTTC. Its protein product is CASSYGTGSLNFTYNEQFF.

As regards this clone: At the DNA level, this CDR3 is encoded by other sequences in the same sample as well. The rearrangement links TRBV7-6 to TRBJ1-1; the D gene is possibly TRBD1 (5 bases). The germline CDR1 and CDR2 sequences are SGHVS and FNYEAQ. The CDR3 has 14 residues. V lost 5 bases and J lost 5, with 15 bases in between. The CDR3 coding sequence is TGTGCCAGCAGCCCTCAGGGAGGGCGAACTGAAGCTTTCTTT. It encodes CASSPQGGRTEAFF.

The chain links TRBV7-9 to TRBJ2-2, with 7 bases fitting TRBD1. After removal of 6 bases from V and 1 base from J, the junction contained 5 bases not matched to a gene. The CDR3 runs to 15 residues. Germline loops: CDR1 SEHNR, CDR2 FQNEAQ (reference sequence). The CDR3 DNA follows: TGTGCCAGCAGGGTCCGGGACAGGAACACCGGGGAGCTGTTTTTT. This gives the protein CASRVRDRNTGELFF.

This chain connects TRBV2 to TRBJ1-5; TRBD1 might be the D (6 bases). Trimming took off 1 base at V and 3 bases at J, with 10 bases between the two ends. The CDR3 is made up of 15 amino acids. Germline assignment: CDR1 SNHLY and CDR2 FYNNEI. The CDR3 protein is CASSEGGLFNQPQHF. The CDR3 bases are TGTGCCAGCAGTGAAGGGGGGCTTTTCAATCAGCCCCAGCATTTT.

In DNA, the CDR3 is TGTGCCAGCAGCTTGGGTGCAGGGGGCGTTTATGGCTACACCTTC. Residues: CASSLGAGGVYGYTF. The genes are TRBV5-6 and TRBJ1-2; 8 nucleotides agree with TRBD1. The CDR3 totals 15 residues. Germline assignment: CDR1 SGHDT and CDR2 YYEEEE. J was trimmed by 5 bases and V by 0 bases; bases with no gene match: 6. The whole variable domain, filled in from reference TRBV5-6 and TRBJ1-2, reads DAGVTQSPTHLIKTRGQQVTLRCSPKSGHDTVSWYQQALGQGPQFIFQYYEEEERQRGNFPDRFSGHQFPNYSSELNVNALLLGDSALYLCASSLGAGGVYGYTFGSGTRLTVV.

This chain connects TRBV27 to TRBJ2-1, with D tentatively TRBD1 (5 bases). In germline, CDR1 is MNHEY, CDR2 SMNVEV (reference sequence). CDR3 length: 15 residues. The ends were cut back, 6 bases at V and 2 bases at J, with 14 bases in the middle. CDR3: CASSQWGSPYNEQFF. For the CDR3, the DNA is TGTGCCAGCAGCCAATGGGGCTCACCCTACAATGAGCAGTTCTTC.

The chain couples TRBV10-3 to TRBJ1-2; 8 bases match TRBD1. Germline V gene lookup returns CDR1 ENHRY and CDR2 SYGVKD. The CDR3 totals 14 residues. V shed 5 bases, J shed 4 bases, and the junction held 6 bases outside the gene matches. DNA of the CDR3: TGTGCCATCAGTCGGGGGGACAGGAGCTATGGCTACACCTTC. It specifies CAISRGDRSYGYTF.

This clone was recorded once. The gene calls are TRBV28 and TRBJ2-7; 8 nucleotides agree with TRBD1. Germline V gene lookup returns CDR1 MDHEN and CDR2 SYDVKM. V lost 3 bases and J lost 0; bases outside the gene matches: 4. The CDR3 contains 15 residues. CDR3 protein: CASSFPGQGSYEQYF. The DNA for the CDR3 is TGTGCCAGCAGTTTTCCCGGACAGGGCTCCTACGAGCAGTACTTC.